The 3 T cell receptor beta chains reported below all come from one sample, sequenced in a study of Ad26.COV2.S vaccination and SARS-CoV-2 variants. Sequenced by immunoSEQ multiplex PCR; TCRdb stores in-frame clones only, minus some. The table includes 300,000 to 350,000 clones, less than 90% detected once. Regarding treatment: about 20 received Ad26.COV2.S at low or high dose, single or two shots; 5 received placebo; per-sample allocation not given. Sample collection was performed on day 63 after the first vaccine or placebo injection. Sequences were derived from peripheral blood, sampled in a trial of Ad26.COV2.S vaccine versus placebo. These receptors all stem from a person between 18 and 65 years old who received the Ad26.COV2.S COVID-19 vaccine or a placebo.

The chain joins TRBV4-3 to TRBJ1-4; a weak D match, TRBD1 (6 bases). Germline-derived CDR1 and CDR2 are LGHNA and YSLEER. V lost 3 bases, J lost 7 bases, and 18 bases lay in between. This CDR3 contains 16 residues. For the CDR3, the DNA is TGCGCCAGCAGCCAGGGGACAAGCTTAATTGGTGAAAAACTGTTTTTT. Translated: CASSQGTSLIGEKLFF.

This chain links TRBV24-1 with TRBJ2-3, with 10 bases aligning to TRBD2. This CDR3 region has 19 residues. The V and J ends lost 0 bases and 6 bases, in that order; junction bases with no gene match: 14. From germline, CDR1 is KGHDR and CDR2 SFDVKD. The CDR3 sequence is CATSDLPAGGPAAADTQYF. In DNA form, the CDR3 reads TGTGCCACCAGTGATTTGCCAGCGGGAGGGCCAGCGGCAGCCGATACGCAGTATTTT.

The rearrangement links TRBV18 to TRBJ1-1; D is undetermined. CDR1 and CDR2 from the germline V gene are KGHSH and LQKENI. The CDR3 sequence is 15 residues long. Trimming shortened V by 6 bases and J by 3 bases, and 17 bases separated the two germline ends. The CDR3, as DNA: TGTGCCAGCTCCCTCACGGGTTATCGGGACACTGAAGCTTTCTTT. Translated: CASSLTGYRDTEAFF.